The rows below give T cell receptor beta chains drawn from one sample of a study of T and B cells in COVID-19 patients. TCRdb called the multiplex PCR reads again in MiXCR, with one record for every CDR3 protein. The sample lists several thousand distinct CDR3 sequences; approximately 25% were seen once. Sequencing was performed on blood. These receptors came from a human donor with active COVID-19. Each CDR3 is given with its conserved first and last residue. The D gene is left open where the match is weak. For some rows the clone size is stated as once, few or many, or as a class when expanded; others skip it.

size,J,V,D,CDR3,DNA
NA,TRBJ1-2,TRBV19,NA,CASRIGRGYTF,TGTGCCAGTAGGATTGGCCGGGGCTACACCTTC
few,TRBJ2-7,TRBV7-2,NA,CASSLALGPSYEQYF,TGTGCCAGCAGCTTAGCTCTCGGACCCTCCTACGAGCAGTACTTC
medium-sized,TRBJ1-2,TRBV19,TRBD1,CATRTGGNYGYTF,TGTGCCACCCGGACAGGGGGAAACTATGGCTACACCTTC
medium-sized,TRBJ2-2,TRBV6-2/TRBV6-3,TRBD2,CASSLAGANTGELFF,TGTGCCAGCTCCTTAGCGGGGGCCAACACCGGGGAGCTGTTTTTT
NA,TRBJ1-5,TRBV6-2/TRBV6-3,TRBD1,CASTDRVHQPQHF,TGTGCCAGCACCGACAGGGTACATCAGCCCCAGCATTTT
medium-sized,TRBJ2-7,TRBV19,TRBD1,CASSIGTGGFHEQYF,TGTGCCAGTAGTATTGGGACAGGGGGCTTCCACGAGCAGTACTTC
few,TRBJ1-1,TRBV5-1,NA,CASSLAKGVGDTEAFF,TGCGCCAGCAGCTTGGCCAAGGGGGTAGGGGACACTGAAGCTTTCTTT
medium-sized,TRBJ2-7,TRBV19,NA,CASSIDLTQSYEQYF,TGTGCCAGTAGTATAGATCTAACACAGTCCTACGAGCAGTACTTC
NA,TRBJ1-5,TRBV5-5,NA,CASSPQRTLLGQPQHF,TGTGCCAGCAGCCCCCAACGGACACTGCTCGGACAGCCCCAGCATTTT
few,TRBJ2-3,TRBV6-1,NA,CASSAGVTTDTQYF,TGTGCCAGCAGTGCCGGGGTCACCACAGATACGCAGTATTTT
few,TRBJ2-5,TRBV5-4,NA,CASSMARERPQETQYF,TGTGCCAGCAGCATGGCCCGGGAGCGGCCCCAAGAGACCCAGTACTTC
medium-sized,TRBJ1-4,TRBV12-3/TRBV12-4,NA,CASSLSEKLFF,TGTGCCAGCAGTTTGAGTGAAAAACTGTTTTTT
many,TRBJ2-1,TRBV6-1,TRBD2,CASALGGRDEQFF,TGTGCCAGCGCTTTGGGGGGGAGGGATGAGCAGTTCTTC
medium-sized,TRBJ2-3,TRBV6-1,TRBD2,CASSPGLAGPSTDTQYF,TGTGCCAGCAGCCCGGGACTAGCGGGGCCCAGCACAGATACGCAGTATTTT
few,TRBJ2-7,TRBV6-2/TRBV6-3,NA,CAIAGGGWDEQYF,TGTGCCATTGCGGGCGGCGGATGGGACGAGCAGTACTTC
medium-sized,TRBJ1-4,TRBV6-5,TRBD1,CASSFGTGGREKLFF,TGTGCCAGCAGTTTTGGGACAGGGGGGAGAGAAAAACTGTTTTTT
NA,TRBJ2-3,TRBV5-4,NA,CASSLKRERTDTQYF,TGTGCCAGCAGCTTGAAACGCGAACGCACAGATACGCAGTATTTT
medium-sized,TRBJ2-3,TRBV6-5,NA,CARVKRDPFTSTDTQYF,TGTGCCAGGGTTAAGAGGGACCCCTTTACTAGCACAGATACGCAGTATTTT
NA,TRBJ2-5,TRBV6-5,NA,CASRRDNSQETQYF,TGTGCCAGCAGGCGGGACAACTCCCAAGAGACCCAGTACTTC
NA,TRBJ2-1,TRBV6-2/TRBV6-3,TRBD1,CASSSFGQGVSFF,TGTGCCAGCAGTTCCTTCGGACAGGGGGTTTCGTTCTTC
medium-sized,TRBJ2-3,TRBV27,TRBD2,CASSLNLPGGFQDTQYF,TGTGCCAGCAGTTTAAACCTGCCGGGAGGTTTTCAGGATACGCAGTATTTT
medium-sized,TRBJ1-4,TRBV6-5,TRBD1,CASSYRRLGTGIVGEKLFF,TGTGCCAGCAGTTACAGGCGGCTGGGGACAGGGATCGTAGGGGAAAAACTGTTTTTT
NA,TRBJ1-1,TRBV20-1,NA,CSATAPRRTEAFF,TGCAGTGCTACAGCTCCAAGGAGAACTGAAGCTTTCTTT
few,TRBJ1-3,TRBV7-6,NA,CASSLALAASGNTIYF,TGTGCCAGCAGCTTAGCGTTGGCAGCCTCTGGAAACACCATATATTTT
NA,TRBJ2-3,TRBV4-2,TRBD2,CASSQDVRRGASSTDTQYF,TGTGCCAGCAGCCAAGACGTTCGGCGGGGGGCCTCTAGCACAGATACGCAGTATTTT
few,TRBJ1-1,TRBV30,NA,CAWSVGPNTEAFF,TGTGCCTGGAGTGTAGGACCGAACACTGAAGCTTTCTTT
few,TRBJ2-3,TRBV7-9,NA,CASSLGRSSTDTQYF,TGTGCCAGCAGCTTAGGGCGGTCTAGCACAGATACGCAGTATTTT
few,TRBJ2-7,TRBV24-1,NA,CATSDPRSTYEQYF,TGTGCCACCAGTGATCCCCGGTCGACCTACGAGCAGTACTTC
medium-sized,TRBJ2-1,TRBV19,NA,CASSILGGTYPLHEQFF,TGTGCCAGTAGTATTCTCGGCGGGACTTACCCCCTACATGAGCAGTTCTTC
medium-sized,TRBJ2-7,TRBV6-5,NA,CASRLDPSDEQYF,TGTGCCAGCAGACTGGACCCCTCGGATGAGCAGTACTTC
NA,TRBJ2-3,TRBV19,TRBD2,CAIPPPRLAGTDTQYF,TGTGCCATCCCCCCCCCACGACTAGCGGGCACAGATACGCAGTATTTT
NA,TRBJ2-1,TRBV15,NA,CATSREGGKGANEQFF,TGTGCCACCAGCAGAGAGGGGGGAAAAGGGGCCAATGAGCAGTTCTTC
medium-sized,TRBJ2-2,TRBV6-5,TRBD1,CASSRLILLRDREDTGELFF,TGTGCCAGCAGTCGATTAATCCTCCTCCGGGACAGGGAGGACACCGGGGAGCTGTTTTTT
few,TRBJ1-1,TRBV12-3/TRBV12-4,NA,CASSPRGEAFF,TGTGCCAGCAGTCCCCGGGGTGAAGCTTTCTTT
medium-sized,TRBJ2-3,TRBV6-2/TRBV6-3,NA,CASSYAQTDTQYF,TGTGCCAGCAGTTACGCCCAGACAGATACGCAGTATTTT
few,TRBJ2-5,TRBV6-4,TRBD2,CASSDSTGGPETQYF,TGTGCCAGCAGTGACTCTACGGGAGGGCCAGAGACCCAGTACTTC
few,TRBJ1-2,TRBV6-2/TRBV6-3,NA,CASSLRAYGYTF,TGTGCCAGCAGTTTACGGGCCTATGGCTACACCTTC
many,TRBJ2-1,TRBV6-2/TRBV6-3,NA,CASSPGGVRSYNEQFF,TGTGCCAGCAGCCCCGGAGGGGTGAGGTCCTACAATGAGCAGTTCTTC
NA,TRBJ2-1,TRBV20-1,TRBD2,CLATPLAGADEQFF,TGCCTGGCTACTCCCCTAGCGGGAGCGGATGAGCAGTTCTTC
NA,TRBJ2-7,TRBV7-2,TRBD2,CASSWGGEQYF,TGTGCCAGCAGCTGGGGGGGGGAGCAGTACTTC
few,TRBJ1-1,TRBV30,TRBD1,CAWTGGGTEAFF,TGTGCCTGGACAGGGGGAGGTACTGAAGCTTTCTTT
NA,TRBJ1-2,TRBV27,TRBD1,CASSHIQGAGSYGYTF,TGTGCCAGCAGTCACATACAGGGGGCTGGGAGTTATGGCTACACCTTC
many,TRBJ2-1,TRBV5-6,TRBD1,CASSRPGQGYNEQFF,TGTGCCAGCAGCCGACCGGGACAGGGGTACAATGAGCAGTTCTTC